One TCR beta chain is described in this entry. This clonotype was recorded at least ten times. Its specific antigen is unknown. No much larger clone is present one base from it, and per-base qualities are unavailable. Library preparation was by multiplex PCR. Sequencing was carried out with an Illumina HiSeq 4000. To build TCR beta libraries, CDR3 regions were amplified by Arm-PCR using iRepertoire HTBI primers. PCR products were gel purified before sequencing. In the paper's pipeline: Gene usage analysis of CDR3 amino acid clonotypes used the approximately 62 TRBV and 14 to 15 TRBJ segments found across samples. Filtered high-quality paired reads were merged into contigs using COPE and FqMerger. BLAST was used to align contigs to the IMGT TRBV, TRBD and TRBJ reference genes, and CDR3 was defined following IMGT. Highly expanded clones were defined as clonotypes with a frequency above 0.1%. Repertoire diversity was measured by Shannon entropy, and V-J evenness by the Gini coefficient. Clonotypes shared by more than one individual were considered public. TCRdb took the public reads, trimmed them with fastp at Q25, ran MiXCR for clone calling and kept in-frame beta chains. All rows with the same CDR3 protein become a single entry with the most common DNA and genes. TCRdb assigned the V and J calls; the authors' analysis was not used. The sample has a few hundred thousand distinct CDR3 sequences on record, roughly 23% of them singletons. In total, the top ten clones hold about 29% of the sample.

According to the study, the label for this sample's time point signals: persistent/refractory GD, antithyroid drugs over 5 years with positive TRAb. For both TCR sequencing and RNA sequencing, RNA was extracted from PBMCs in TRIzol. Graves' disease was diagnosed according to American Thyroid Association guidelines. Patients for the study were recruited at an endocrinology department in Xi'an, China. Each patient gave roughly 10 milliliters of peripheral blood, collected in an EDTA anticoagulant tube. Ficoll Paque Plus density gradient separation was used to isolate PBMCs, and no further T cell sorting was done. RNA quality was checked with an Agilent 2100 Bioanalyzer and agarose gel, and concentration with a NanoDrop 2000. These data originate in a study of regulatory T cells in long-lasting Graves disease (dated by TCRdb to the early 2020s). Regarding the research as a whole: To count as having persistent Graves' disease, a patient had to have received antithyroid drug treatment for over 5 years with TSH receptor autoantibodies remaining persistently positive. In the clinical cohort, patients with persistent Graves' disease had used antithyroid drugs for an average of approximately eleven years. The study was registered as a clinical trial and conducted in China. This study used TCR sequencing and RNA sequencing of peripheral blood to compare persistent Graves' disease patients against newly diagnosed Graves' disease patients. A total of around 35 samples underwent TCR sequencing, from around 13 patients with persistent Graves' disease and 20 or so patients with newly diagnosed Graves' disease.

General findings and caveats noted by the study authors: Sequencing and analysis were restricted to the TCR beta chain. More public clonotypes were shared among persistent patients (over 2,500) than among newly diagnosed patients (over 900). The small sample size was acknowledged by the authors as a limitation that may reduce accuracy. Because the primary lesion, thyroid tissue, could not be accessed, the study looked at peripheral blood alone. Lower TCR Shannon entropy and fewer highly expanded clones were observed in persistent Graves' disease patients than in newly diagnosed patients, which suggested clonal expansion. Persistent disease showed preferential use of TRBV28, TRBJ1-2 and TRBJ2-5, whereas newly diagnosed disease favored TRBV20-1 and TRBJ2-1.

Relative to germline, V is missing 4 bases and J is missing 4 bases, with 10 bases of the junction outside any gene match. The germline V gene yields MNHNS for CDR1 and SASEGT for CDR2. The CDR3 spans 17 residues, from the cysteine through the phenylalanine. Left in the record is the CDR3 DNA by itself, 51 bases read in frame from the first base. The sequence was collected from a woman in her 40s with Graves disease. Donor details come from another sample of the same person, matched by shared clones. The chain uses TRBV6-1 and TRBJ1-6, with 7 bases matching TRBD1. The source material was peripheral blood mononuclear cells (PBMCs), sampled when the disease was refractory, from a patient treated with antithyroid drugs. The CDR3: CASSALAPGQYNSPLHF. The base sequence is TGTGCCAGCAGTGCTCTAGCCCCGGGACAGTATAATTCACCCCTCCACTTT.